The clone carrying this TCR beta chain showed up just once. Its antigen is currently unknown. The entry originates in a study of shared clonotypes between healthy human individuals. General study points: Relative to clonotypes present in all four donors, those not shared had lower generation probabilities.

CD45RO-negative cells were positively selected for CCR7, leaving out terminally differentiated effector memory CD45RA+ cells. Repertoires were generated with immunoSEQ multiplex PCR, while TCRdb's copy carries only in-frame clones and drops some. This sample has roughly 2.1 million clones, with about 92% found just once. The sequenced sample consisted of naive CD8+ T cells from PBMCs. This sequence originates from a young man in good health. Some clones in this sample may be carry-over from other donors' samples.

CDR3 amino acids: CASSSPGTGELFF. In DNA, the CDR3 is TGTGCCAGCAGTTCCCCAGGCACCGGGGAGCTGTTTTTT. V and J are TRBV28 and TRBJ2-2; no reliable D call. CDR1 MDHEN and CDR2 SYDVKM come from the germline V gene. The CDR3 has 13 residues. Between the trimmed V and J ends, which lost 4 bases and 4 bases, there was a span of 7 bases.